Following are 26 T cell receptor beta chains from one sample sequenced in a study of CD8 T cells in Susac syndrome. Random-hexamer reverse transcription was applied to roughly 0.45 to 1 ug RNA. TCRdb reprocessed the immunoSEQ multiplex PCR reads via MiXCR and lists one record per CDR3 protein. The table lists 140,000 or so distinct CDR3 sequences, less than 95% of them singletons, with approximately 0.09% in the top ten. The sequencing sample was made of CD4+ T cells from PBMCs. The receptors originated from a human donor in good health.

This clonotype was observed once. The chain links TRBV7-2 to TRBJ2-1, with D uncertain. V lost 5 bases to trimming and J lost 10 bases, with 12 bases between them. The CDR3 is made up of 12 amino acids. CDR1 is SGHTA and CDR2 is FQGNSA in the germline V gene. The CDR3 region has the DNA TGTGCCAGCAGCCCGCCTTTTGGGGAGCAGTTCTTC. This codes for CASSPPFGEQFF.

The chain recombines TRBV20-1 with TRBJ1-2; D remains unclear. Germline CDR1 and CDR2: DFQATT and SNEGSKA (reference sequence). The V end lost 2 bases, the J end lost 0 bases, and 7 bases lay between the germline ends. This CDR3 is built from 13 residues. The CDR3 loop is CSARTLANYGYTF. The CDR3 nucleotides read TGCAGTGCTAGAACACTAGCTAACTATGGCTACACCTTC.

The chain is built from TRBV19 and TRBJ1-5; D remains ambiguous. This CDR3 has 17 amino acids. V lost 5 bases and J lost 4, with 21 bases in between. Germline CDR1 and CDR2: LNHDA and SQIVND (reference sequence). This chain's CDR3 is CASSPLHRAQLNQPQHF. CDR3 DNA: TGTGCCAGTAGTCCATTACACCGCGCTCAATTAAATCAGCCCCAGCATTTT.

V and J are TRBV5-1 and TRBJ2-6; tentative D call: TRBD1 (6 bases). CDR1 is SGHRS and CDR2 is YFSETQ in the germline V gene. This CDR3 region has 17 residues. V was clipped by 3 bases and J by 0 bases, with 13 bases between them. This CDR3 reads CASSSHRASSGANVLTF. As DNA, the CDR3 is TGCGCCAGCAGCTCTCACAGGGCCAGCTCTGGGGCCAACGTCCTGACTTTC.

This rearrangement joins TRBV25-1 to TRBJ1-1, with D hard to call. Germline assignment: CDR1 MGHDK and CDR2 SYGVNS. V was shortened by 5 bases and J by 4 bases, with 11 bases between the two germline ends. The CDR3 totals 13 residues. The CDR3 nucleotides read TGTGCCAGCAGTCGGATGGGTGGCACTGAAGCTTTCTTT. Its translation is CASSRMGGTEAFF.

The V call is TRBV7-9, the J call TRBJ2-7; 8 bases line up with TRBD2. This CDR3 comprises 15 residues. CDR1 is SEHNR, CDR2 FQNEAQ, per germline (reference sequence). The junction had 6 bases not matched to a gene; V was cut back by 4 bases and J by 1 base. In DNA, the CDR3 is TGTGCCAGCAGCTCGAGCGGGAGCCGATCCTACGAGCAGTACTTC. It encodes CASSSSGSRSYEQYF.

The chain employs TRBV20-1 and TRBJ1-2, with D tentatively TRBD1 (5 bases). In germline, CDR1 is DFQATT, CDR2 SNEGSKA (reference sequence). The CDR3 totals 10 residues. V was clipped by 5 bases and J by 8 bases, with 9 bases between them. For the CDR3, the DNA is TGCAGTGCTGATGAGGGGGGCTACACCTTC. As protein: CSADEGGYTF.

The rearrangement uses TRBV2 and TRBJ1-5, with D possibly matching TRBD1 (5 bases). V was pared by 4 bases and J by 0 bases, with 7 bases between. The CDR3 runs 14 residues. The germline CDR1 and CDR2 sequences are SNHLY and FYNNEI. The CDR3 region has the DNA TGTGCCAGCAGTGTGGGACTTAGCAATCAGCCCCAGCATTTT. This gives the protein CASSVGLSNQPQHF. Full variable domain (outside the CDR3, taken from reference TRBV2 and TRBJ1-5): EPEVTQTPSHQVTQMGQEVILRCVPISNHLYFYWYRQILGQKVEFLVSFYNNEISEKSEIFDDQFSVERPDGSNFTLKIRSTKLEDSAMYFCASSVGLSNQPQHFGDGTRLSIL.

This chain uses TRBV24-1 with TRBJ2-3; D possibly corresponds to TRBD2 (5 bases). The germline V gene has CDR1 KGHDR and CDR2 SFDVKD. The V and J ends lost 4 bases and 6 bases respectively, with 13 bases between them. This CDR3 is 14 amino acids long. The CDR3 nucleotides are TGTGCCACCAGTGACCCCGGAGGCCAGGATACGCAGTATTTT. Translated, it gives CATSDPGGQDTQYF.

For the CDR3, the DNA is TGTGCCAGCAGTGCCTATTACTCAGGGTCAGGCTCCTACGAGCAGTACTTC. Translating gives CASSAYYSGSGSYEQYF. The chain links TRBV6-1 to TRBJ2-7; possibly TRBD1 for D (5 bases). Trimming removed 4 bases at V and 0 bases at J, with 19 bases between. This CDR3 comprises 17 residues. Germline CDR1 is MNHNS and CDR2 is SASEGT.

The V gene is TRBV3-1, the J gene TRBJ2-7, with TRBD2 as a possible D gene (6 bases). Trimming shortened V by 8 bases and J by 5 bases, and 13 bases separated the two germline ends. Germline CDR1 is LGHDT and CDR2 is YNNKEL (reference sequence). There are 12 residues in the CDR3. CDR3 amino acids: CASLGPGDEQYF. As DNA, the CDR3 is TGTGCCAGCCTCGGCCCGGGGGACGAGCAGTACTTC.

This chain's CDR3 is CASSFSFGSYEQYF. DNA for the CDR3: TGTGCCAGCAGTTTTTCATTCGGGAGCTACGAGCAGTACTTC. J is TRBJ2-7 and V is TRBV27; TRBD2 might be the D (6 bases). The CDR3 runs to 14 residues. Trimming removed 3 bases at V and 3 bases at J, with 12 bases between. CDR1 is MNHEY and CDR2 is SMNVEV in the germline V gene (reference sequence).

The rearrangement links TRBV3-1 to TRBJ2-1, with TRBD2 matching 7 bases. With V trimmed by 3 bases and J by 8 bases, 13 bases remained unmatched. Germline CDR1 reads LGHDT; CDR2 reads YNNKEL (reference sequence). The CDR3 totals 16 residues. CDR3 sequence reads: CASSQRGAGVGDEQFF. The CDR3, as DNA: TGTGCCAGCAGCCAGAGAGGGGCGGGAGTGGGTGATGAGCAGTTCTTC.

The rearrangement joins TRBV24-1 to TRBJ2-3; 7 nucleotides agree with TRBD2. The CDR3 has 16 amino acids. Looked up from germline, CDR1 is KGHDR and CDR2 is SFDVKD. J lost 1 base, V lost 3 bases, and 6 bases had no gene match. DNA of the CDR3: TGTGCCACCAGTGATGAGGCTAGCGGAGGCACAGATACGCAGTATTTT. Translation gives CATSDEASGGTDTQYF.

In nucleotides, the CDR3 is TGTGCCAGCAGTTACGGACAGGGGGACGGTGAAAAACTGTTTTTT. It encodes CASSYGQGDGEKLFF. The J gene is TRBJ1-4, the V gene TRBV6-2 or TRBV6-3, with 10 bases that match TRBD1. Per germline, CDR1 MNHEY and CDR2 SVGEGT. The CDR3 loop spans 15 amino acids. The V gene end was trimmed by 2 bases and the J gene end by 7 bases; junction bases not matched to a gene: 4.

CDR3 nucleotide sequence: TGTGCCAGCAGTTTCCCCCCCGGGACACCTATAAACACTGAAGCTTTCTTT. This encodes CASSFPPGTPINTEAFF. The chain is built from TRBV28 and TRBJ1-1; TRBD1 is a possible D gene (6 bases). The CDR3 runs to 17 residues. Trimming pared 3 bases from V and 2 bases from J, leaving 19 bases between. Germline V CDR1 and CDR2: MDHEN, SYDVKM.

This chain joins TRBV19 and TRBJ2-7; possibly TRBD1 for D (6 bases). This CDR3 comprises 13 residues. The V end was cut by 9 bases, the J end by 7 bases, with 19 bases between. From germline, CDR1 is LNHDA and CDR2 SQIVND (reference sequence). The CDR3 nucleotides are TGTGCCAGCGTAGACACAGGGTCGGGGGAGCAGTACTTC. It is translated as CASVDTGSGEQYF.

The chain combines TRBV29-1 with TRBJ2-3; TRBD1 agrees at 7 bases. There are 14 residues in the CDR3. The V and J ends lost 5 bases and 2 bases, in that order; junction bases with no gene match: 7. Looked up from germline, CDR1 is SQVTM and CDR2 is ANQGSEA. The CDR3 DNA sequence: TGCAGCGTTTCGGGACAGCTCCTCACAGATACGCAGTATTTT. Protein: CSVSGQLLTDTQYF.

The chain uses TRBV20-1 and TRBJ2-7; TRBD2 matches at 7 bases. CDR1 and CDR2 from the germline V gene are DFQATT and SNEGSKA (reference sequence). The CDR3 contains 14 residues. V dropped 6 bases and J dropped 0; count of bases not matched to a gene: 8. In DNA, the CDR3 is TGCAGTGCCCCAAGCGGGGCGAGCTCCTACGAGCAGTACTTC. This translates into CSAPSGASSYEQYF.

V and J are TRBV5-6 and TRBJ2-3, with TRBD1 identical over 10 bases. V was clipped by 4 bases and J by 5 bases; unmatched bases: 7. Germline V CDR1 and CDR2: SGHDT, YYEEEE. The CDR3 length is 15 residues. CDR3 sequence: CASSPGTGVGDTQYF. The CDR3 DNA reads as TGTGCCAGCAGCCCCGGGACAGGGGTTGGAGATACGCAGTATTTT.

The chain links TRBV6-5 to TRBJ2-1; no definite D call. Germline-derived CDR1 and CDR2 are MNHEY and SVGAGI. Trimming left V 6 bases short and J 4 bases short, with 7 bases between. CDR3 length equals 12 residues. In DNA, the CDR3 is TGTGCCAGCAGAGACACTTACAATGAGCAGTTCTTC. As protein: CASRDTYNEQFF.

The V call is TRBV5-4, the J call TRBJ2-7; unclear D gene. Germline V lookup: CDR1 SGHNT, CDR2 YYREEE (reference sequence). V dropped 0 bases and J dropped 5 bases, with 9 bases sitting between them. The CDR3 contains 13 residues. The CDR3 spells CASSLEPNHEQYF. DNA for the CDR3: TGTGCCAGCAGCTTGGAACCCAACCACGAGCAGTACTTC. The full variable domain, completed using reference TRBV5-4 and TRBJ2-7, is ETGVTQSPTHLIKTRGQQVTLRCSSQSGHNTVSWYQQALGQGPQFIFQYYREEENGRGNFPPRFSGLQFPNYSSELNVNALELDDSALYLCASSLEPNHEQYFGPGTRLTVT.

This chain connects TRBV6-5 to TRBJ1-4, with TRBD1 matching over 7 bases. The CDR3 spans 13 residues. CDR1 and CDR2 (germline): MNHEY, SVGAGI. V lost 6 bases to trimming and J lost 4 bases; unmatched junction nucleotides: 2. The CDR3 protein is CASRGQINEKLFF. As DNA, the CDR3 is TGTGCCAGCAGGGGACAGATTAATGAAAAACTGTTTTTT.

The chain has TRBV29-1 and TRBJ2-2; D uncertain. From germline, CDR1 is SQVTM and CDR2 ANQGSEA. The CDR3 has 11 residues. The V end was cut by 5 bases, the J end by 3 bases, with 4 bases between. The CDR3 DNA follows: TGCAGCGTTCTCGACACCGGGGAGCTGTTTTTT. This sequence encodes CSVLDTGELFF.

This rearrangement joins TRBV3-1 to TRBJ2-1; 10 bases fit TRBD2. V was clipped by 2 bases and J by 15 bases; unmatched bases: 7. The germline gives CDR1 LGHDT, CDR2 YNNKEL (reference sequence). This CDR3 is built from 13 residues. The CDR3 DNA sequence: TGTGCCAGCAGCCAACAAGCTAGCGGGAGACCGTTCTTC. Translation: CASSQQASGRPFF.

This chain links TRBV9 with TRBJ1-4; no clear D. The CDR3 is 14 residues long. V lost 4 bases and J lost 3, with 10 bases in between. Germline V gene data show CDR1 as SGDLS and CDR2 as YYNGEE. For the CDR3, the DNA is TGTGCCAGCAGCCGGACCCATTCTAATGAAAAACTGTTTTTT. Its translation is CASSRTHSNEKLFF.